This T cell receptor (beta chain) appears in the sequencing data of a study of Graves' ophthalmopathy and Graves' hyperthyroidism. The diagnosis combined clinical symptoms, thyroxine, TRAb, thyroid ultrasound and orbital computed tomography scans. Amplification from RNA transcripts yielded the TCR beta CDR3 regions. First-round RT-PCR with HTBI primers preceded a second-round multiplex PCR. TCRdb fed the multiplex PCR reads into MiXCR, producing one record per CDR3 protein. The repertoire holds some 200,000 distinct CDR3 sequences, with 25% to 30% as singletons. This clonotype was counted at least ten times. The CDR3 length is 12 residues. The germline gives CDR1 SEHNR, CDR2 FQNEAQ (reference sequence). Trimming left V 8 bases short and J 5 bases short, with 9 bases between.

Sequencing input: peripheral blood. This sequence joins TRBV7-9 and TRBJ2-2; no clear D. The source is a man aged 50 or older with Graves' ophthalmopathy. Written as DNA, the CDR3 is TGTGCCAGCGTAAGGAGAACCGGGGAGCTGTTTTTT. It specifies CASVRRTGELFF. Full variable domain (outside the CDR3, taken from reference TRBV7-9 and TRBJ2-2): DTGVSQNPRHKITKRGQNVTFRCDPISEHNRLYWYRQTLGQGPEFLTYFQNEAQLEKSRLLSDRFSAERPKGSFSTLEIQRTEQGDSAMYLCASVRRTGELFFGEGSRLTVL.